This TCR beta chain derives from a study of T cells in localized non-small cell lung cancer. The CDR3 spans 15 residues. J lost 2 bases, V lost 5 bases, and 5 bases had no gene match. Germline V CDR1 and CDR2: MNHEY, SVGAGI. Study-level results: Uninvolved adjacent lung showed higher T cell clonality than tumor. Only one tumor region was sequenced, so heterogeneity remains possible. Higher T cell density in the blood was associated with longer overall survival, whereas higher adjacent-lung clonality associated with shorter survival. Detection in adjacent lung was observed for a median roughly 62 of the top 100 tumor clones.

With regard to this clone: What it recognizes is unknown.

Libraries were prepared by immunoSEQ multiplex PCR; TCRdb keeps only in-frame clonotypes and omits some of them. The sample consists of over 45,000 clones, 85% to 90% of them appearing once. This receptor was taken from a female donor with stage II lung adenocarcinoma. The chain recombines TRBV6-5 with TRBJ2-2; 7 bases line up with TRBD1. The sample in question was PBMCs, obtained before any cancer treatment. CDR3: CASSAQGPNTGELFF. As DNA, the CDR3 is TGTGCCAGCAGTGCACAGGGGCCCAACACCGGGGAGCTGTTTTTT.